The 27 T cell receptor beta chains listed next were all sequenced from one sample in a study of OX40 agonist ivuxolimab in advanced cancers. Profiled with immunoSEQ multiplex PCR; TCRdb holds only in-frame clones, not every one. The sample shows some 87,000 clones, about 89% of them seen only once. Sequenced here: CD4+ or CD8+ T cells sorted from blood, sampled in a trial of the OX40 agonist ivuxolimab. The receptors derive from an adult with an advanced solid tumor such as melanoma, head and neck, liver or kidney cancer.

This rearrangement joins TRBV2 to TRBJ2-4; tentative D call: TRBD1 (6 bases). In germline, CDR1 is SNHLY, CDR2 FYNNEI. The ends were cut back, 3 bases at V and 4 bases at J, with 13 bases in the middle. CDR3 size: 15 residues. The CDR3 reads CASSEFRTEKNIQYF. As DNA, the CDR3 is TGTGCCAGCAGTGAGTTCCGGACAGAAAAAAACATTCAGTACTTC.

This chain joins TRBV7-6 and TRBJ2-1; tentatively, D is TRBD2 (7 bases). Germline CDR1 SGHVS, CDR2 FNYEAQ. Trimming stripped 2 bases from V and 6 bases from J, with 14 bases between. This CDR3 is 15 amino acids long. CDR3 sequence (DNA): TGTGCCAGCAGCTTATATGGGGGGGCCGGCAATGAGCAGTTCTTC. Protein sequence: CASSLYGGAGNEQFF. The variable domain in full, with the rest retrieved from reference TRBV7-6 and TRBJ2-1, is GAGVSQSPRYKVTKRGQDVALRCDPISGHVSLYWYRQALGQGPEFLTYFNYEAQQDKSGLPNDRFSAERPEGSISTLTIQRTEQRDSAMYRCASSLYGGAGNEQFFGPGTRLTVL.

The CDR3 sequence is CASSSQGGSGNTIYF. The CDR3 DNA reads TGCGCCAGCAGCTCCCAAGGGGGCTCTGGAAACACCATATATTTT. The chain couples TRBV5-1 to TRBJ1-3; D perhaps matches TRBD1 (6 bases). CDR3 length equals 15 residues. Trimming took off 3 bases at V and 0 bases at J, with 10 bases between the two ends. The germline V gene has CDR1 SGHRS and CDR2 YFSETQ.

V is TRBV7-2 and J is TRBJ2-7; no definite D call. This CDR3 region has 13 residues. Trimming stripped 5 bases from V and 5 bases from J, with 13 bases between. Per germline, CDR1 SGHTA and CDR2 FQGNSA. The CDR3 reads CASSPITEDEQYF. The CDR3 region has the DNA TGTGCCAGCAGCCCGATAACCGAGGACGAGCAGTACTTC. Full variable domain (remainder filled in from reference TRBV7-2 and TRBJ2-7): GAGVSQSPSNKVTEKGKDVELRCDPISGHTALYWYRQSLGQGLEFLIYFQGNSAPDKSGLPSDRFSAERTGGSVSTLTIQRTQQEDSAVYLCASSPITEDEQYFGPGTRLTVT.

This clone has just one count. The rearrangement links TRBV7-2 to TRBJ2-5; 13 nucleotides align to TRBD2. Germline V gene sequence: CDR1 SGHTA, CDR2 FQGNSA. With V trimmed by 1 base and J by 4 bases, 6 bases remained unmatched. This CDR3 comprises 17 residues. CDR3 protein: CASSLGAGTSGTETQYF. CDR3 DNA sequence: TGTGCCAGCAGCTTAGGGGCCGGGACTAGCGGGACAGAGACCCAGTACTTC.

The chain combines TRBV7-2 with TRBJ2-3; 7 positions agree with TRBD2. Germline assignment: CDR1 SGHTA and CDR2 FQGNSA. The junction had 4 bases not matched to a gene; V was cut back by 2 bases and J by 5 bases. The CDR3 has 14 residues. CDR3 protein: CASSLRRERDTQYF. The CDR3 DNA reads TGTGCCAGCAGCTTAAGGCGGGAGCGAGATACGCAGTATTTT.

The genes are TRBV28 and TRBJ2-1; D is undetermined. This CDR3 has 16 residues. Germline CDR1 is MDHEN and CDR2 is SYDVKM. V was shortened by 5 bases and J by 0 bases, with 14 bases between the two germline ends. CDR3 sequence (DNA): TGTGCCAGCAGTCTCATCACTTCTAACTCCTACAATGAGCAGTTCTTC. Translated, it gives CASSLITSNSYNEQFF.

This clone was observed a single time. At one of its ends the junction is not consistent with the germline gene, which may arise from a read error. The chain links TRBV4-3 to TRBJ1-1; D unresolved. In germline, CDR1 is LGHNA, CDR2 YSLEER. The CDR3 contains 14 residues. The CDR3 loop reads CASSRFFTGSLRIF. In DNA, the CDR3 is TGCGCCAGCAGCCGGTTTTTTACCGGGTCCCTAAGAATCTTT.

This clone came up once. The chain links TRBV7-3 to TRBJ1-6; no clear D gene. This CDR3 contains 15 residues. V was trimmed by 4 bases and J by 5 bases, leaving 12 bases between them. The germline V gene encodes CDR1 SGHTA and CDR2 FQGTGA. The CDR3 nucleotides read TGTGCCAGCAGCTCCCCCACCGAGAATAATTCACCCCTCCACTTT. Translating it yields CASSSPTENNSPLHF.

In nucleotides, the CDR3 is TGTGCCAGCAGACGCCGCGCCGGGGGTAACACTGAAGCTTTCTTT. This encodes CASRRRAGGNTEAFF. The chain joins TRBV28 to TRBJ1-1; TRBD1 is a possible D gene (5 bases). This CDR3 comprises 15 residues. V was pared by 6 bases and J by 2 bases, with 16 bases between. The germline gives CDR1 MDHEN, CDR2 SYDVKM.

The rearrangement uses TRBV29-1 and TRBJ1-1; D perhaps matches TRBD1 (5 bases). The CDR3 contains 13 residues. V was cut by 4 bases and J by 4 bases, with 13 bases left in between. The germline V gene has CDR1 SQVTM and CDR2 ANQGSEA. In DNA form, the CDR3 reads TGCAGCGTTGGGGCAATGGGGGGCACTGAAGCTTTCTTT. Amino acid sequence: CSVGAMGGTEAFF.

This clone appeared a single time. CDR3: CASSLGRGTSYEQYF. In DNA, the CDR3 is TGCGCCAGCAGCTTGGGGCGAGGTACCTCCTACGAGCAGTACTTC. The chain joins TRBV5-1 to TRBJ2-5; D call uncertain. The J call may be wrong; the DNA end is better matched by TRBJ2-7. CDR1 and CDR2 (germline): SGHRS, YFSETQ. The CDR3 length is 15 residues.

This rearrangement joins TRBV29-1 to TRBJ2-1; D call uncertain. V was shortened by 0 bases and J by 7 bases, with 10 bases between the two germline ends. CDR3 length: 13 residues. Germline CDR1 is SQVTM and CDR2 is ANQGSEA. The CDR3 is CSVEESARNEQFF. The DNA of the CDR3 is TGCAGCGTTGAAGAATCAGCGCGGAATGAGCAGTTCTTC.

The chain combines TRBV7-2 with TRBJ2-1; a possible D gene is TRBD1 (5 bases). Germline CDR1 SGHTA, CDR2 FQGNSA. Trimming stripped 3 bases from V and 3 bases from J, with 9 bases between. The CDR3 length is 14 residues. CDR3 sequence reads: CASSFGAFYNEQFF. The CDR3 coding sequence is TGTGCCAGCAGCTTTGGGGCTTTCTACAATGAGCAGTTCTTC. Full variable domain (rest looked up from reference TRBV7-2 and TRBJ2-1): GAGVSQSPSNKVTEKGKDVELRCDPISGHTALYWYRQSLGQGLEFLIYFQGNSAPDKSGLPSDRFSAERTGGSVSTLTIQRTQQEDSAVYLCASSFGAFYNEQFFGPGTRLTVL.

This chain connects TRBV28 to TRBJ1-1, with TRBD1 matching 11 bases. CDR3 size: 17 residues. The junction had 11 bases not matched to a gene; V was cut back by 5 bases and J by 3 bases. Looked up from germline, CDR1 is MDHEN and CDR2 is SYDVKM. CDR3 sequence: CASSGGQGAVGDTEAFF. The CDR3 nucleotides read TGTGCCAGCAGTGGCGGACAGGGGGCGGTTGGCGACACTGAAGCTTTCTTT.

This clone was seen a single time. J is TRBJ1-2 and V is TRBV19; 8 nucleotides match TRBD1. This CDR3 contains 14 residues. The V segment lost 11 bases and the J segment 4 bases; nucleotides outside the gene matches: 12. CDR1 and CDR2 from the germline V gene are LNHDA and SQIVND (reference sequence). The CDR3 DNA reads TGTGCCTCCGGCGGACAGGGCCAGGGCTATGGCTACACCTTC. As protein: CASGGQGQGYGYTF.

This chain uses TRBV18 with TRBJ2-6; D uncertain. Germline assignment: CDR1 KGHSH and CDR2 LQKENI. V lost 2 bases and J lost 2, with 4 bases in between. CDR3 length equals 14 residues. This CDR3 reads CASSPKTGANVLTF. The CDR3 DNA sequence: TGTGCCAGCTCACCAAAGACTGGGGCCAACGTCCTGACTTTC.

The rearrangement joins TRBV11-3 to TRBJ2-7; weak D call: TRBD1 (6 bases). The CDR3 consists of 14 residues. Trimming pared 1 base from V and 2 bases from J, leaving 9 bases between. Germline V gene sequence: CDR1 SGHNT, CDR2 YENEEA. CDR3 coding DNA: TGTGCCAGCAGCTTAGGGACAGATCCCTACGAGCAGTACTTC. Translation gives CASSLGTDPYEQYF.

The chain employs TRBV15 and TRBJ2-1, with 7 positions matching TRBD1. The CDR3 has 13 residues. V gave up 6 bases and J gave up 3 bases; unmatched junction bases: 2. CDR1 is LNHNV and CDR2 is YYDKDF in the germline V gene (reference sequence). The CDR3 loop is CATRGGGYNEQFF. The CDR3, as DNA: TGTGCCACCAGAGGGGGCGGCTACAATGAGCAGTTCTTC.

The chain combines TRBV6-5 with TRBJ2-7; 9 bases line up with TRBD1. The J segment lost 6 bases and the V segment lost 6 bases, leaving 6 bases of the junction unmatched. The CDR3 extends over 13 amino acids. The germline CDR1 and CDR2 sequences are MNHEY and SVGAGI. CDR3 region: CASRPGQGSEQYF. The CDR3 nucleotides are TGTGCCAGCAGACCGGGACAGGGTAGCGAGCAGTACTTC.

The chain uses TRBV9 and TRBJ2-2; D may be TRBD1 (7 bases). The CDR3 is 16 residues long. Trimming cost V 3 bases and J 4 bases, with 16 bases left between them. Germline lookup yields CDR1 SGDLS and CDR2 YYNGEE. The CDR3 here is CASSGVRGDPTGELFF. DNA of the CDR3: TGTGCCAGCAGCGGGGTCAGGGGGGACCCCACCGGGGAGCTGTTTTTT.

The chain uses TRBV28 and TRBJ2-1; TRBD1 matches 7 bases. V trimming: 7 bases; J trimming: 8 bases; junction bases outside the gene matches: 11. CDR1 MDHEN and CDR2 SYDVKM come from the germline V gene. The CDR3 extends over 14 amino acids. The CDR3 sequence is CASISGGGVDEQFF. CDR3 nucleotide sequence: TGTGCCAGCATCTCAGGGGGTGGCGTCGATGAGCAGTTCTTC.

The rearrangement uses TRBV6-6 and TRBJ2-7; a possible D gene is TRBD2 (6 bases). V shed 2 bases and J shed 6 bases, with 8 bases lying between them. This CDR3 comprises 12 residues. The V gene's germline CDR1 is MNHNY and CDR2 SVGAGI (reference sequence). The CDR3 nucleotides read TGTGCCAGCAGTTACGGGGGAGGCGAGCAGTACTTC. Its translation is CASSYGGGEQYF.

The chain links TRBV28 to TRBJ2-3; 7 bases map to TRBD2. CDR1 and CDR2 from the germline V gene are MDHEN and SYDVKM. This CDR3 is built from 14 residues. With 5 bases clipped from V and 5 bases from J, the junction kept 7 bases outside the gene matches. CDR3 residues: CASSGSGGIDTQYF. DNA for the CDR3: TGTGCCAGCAGTGGATCGGGGGGAATAGATACGCAGTATTTT.

V usage is TRBV29-1 and J usage is TRBJ2-5; D not certain. This CDR3 is built from 10 residues. Germline V gene lookup returns CDR1 SQVTM and CDR2 ANQGSEA. The V and J ends lost 0 bases and 4 bases respectively, with 0 bases between them. CDR3 in DNA: TGCAGCGTTGAAGAAGAGACCCAGTACTTC. This gives the protein CSVEEETQYF.

The rearrangement joins TRBV9 to TRBJ1-4; a weak D match, TRBD1 (5 bases). The CDR3 has 15 amino acids. Germline CDR1 reads SGDLS; CDR2 reads YYNGEE. Trimming stripped 0 bases from V and 5 bases from J, with 11 bases between. The CDR3 bases are TGTGCCAGCAGCGTAGGGGGACTTGCCAATGAAAAACTGTTTTTT. Its protein product is CASSVGGLANEKLFF.

The CDR3, as DNA: TGTGCCAGCAGCTTGGGGGACAGGGCTAACAATGAGCAGTTCTTC. This encodes CASSLGDRANNEQFF. The chain uses TRBV5-4 and TRBJ2-1, with TRBD1 matching 9 bases. Trimming at V came to 0 bases and at J to 5 bases, leaving 3 bases not matched to a gene. CDR3 length equals 15 residues. Per the germline V gene, CDR1 is SGHNT and CDR2 is YYREEE (reference sequence).